Here is one T cell receptor (beta chain) with its context. The antigen is not known. A much bigger clone sits one base away, suggesting this may be a read error. Multiplex PCR amplified TCR beta CDR3 with 32 V and 13 J primers. TCRdb ran MiXCR on the multiplex PCR reads and lists one entry per CDR3 protein. The sample includes some 10,000 distinct CDR3 sequences, around 30% of them seen just once. Trimming cost V 6 bases and J 5 bases; bases outside gene matches: 9. This CDR3 region has 14 residues. The germline gives CDR1 LNHDA, CDR2 SQIVND (reference sequence). The data were obtained in a study of immune heterogeneity within non-small cell lung tumors. Study overall: The tumors comprised a few squamous cell carcinomas, around ten non-squamous carcinomas and 1 not otherwise specified.

Bulk tumor genomic DNA was the template, and each sample received about 600 ng. During surgery, several far-apart biopsies were obtained from every primary tumor. The study cohort was described as untreated, and its members had newly diagnosed non-small cell lung cancer. They went on to have curative surgery. The study drew donors from newly diagnosed non-small cell lung cancer patients having surgery with curative intent. The study's findings and limits: Largely different high-frequency T-cell receptor beta clonotypes were found between individual patients.

This receptor was identified in a middle-aged man with non-small cell lung cancer. V is TRBV19 and J is TRBJ2-5, with 7 bases identical to TRBD2. The sequenced material came from lung tumor tissue. The CDR3 sequence is CASRRSTSRETQYF. The CDR3 bases are TGTGCCAGTAGGAGGTCGACTAGCAGGGAGACCCAGTACTTC. Full variable domain (outside the CDR3, taken from reference TRBV19 and TRBJ2-5): DGGITQSPKYLFRKEGQNVTLSCEQNLNHDAMYWYRQDPGQGLRLIYYSQIVNDFQKGDIAEGYSVSREKKESFPLTVTSAQKNPTAFYLCASRRSTSRETQYFGPGTRLLVL.